The 5 T cell receptor beta chains reported below all come from one sample, sequenced in a study of patients and donors after allogeneic stem cell transplantation. TCRdb ran MiXCR on the RT-PCR reads and lists one entry per CDR3 protein. The table records around 160,000 distinct CDR3 sequences, 25% to 35% of them present only once. The sequenced sample consisted of blood, either unsorted or a sorted T cell fraction (not recorded which). The receptors come from a human donor who was either an allogeneic HSCT recipient or a stem cell or donor lymphocyte infusion donor (not recorded which). It is not recorded whose cells these are; they may come from a transplant donor.

This chain links TRBV10-1 with TRBJ2-1; D is possibly TRBD2 (5 bases). CDR3 length: 16 amino acids. Per the germline V gene, CDR1 is WNHNN and CDR2 is SYGVQD (reference sequence). Trimming removed 3 bases at V and 4 bases at J, with 16 bases between. As DNA, the CDR3 is TGCGCCAGCAGTGATGGCGGGCGGTTAGGGTACAATGAGCAGTTCTTC. This codes for CASSDGGRLGYNEQFF.

This clonotype was observed a handful of times. V usage is TRBV6-5 and J usage is TRBJ2-7, with D possibly being TRBD2 (5 bases). Trimming removed 2 bases from V and 3 bases from J, with 11 bases in between. Germline V gives CDR1 MNHEY, CDR2 SVGAGI. The CDR3 consists of 14 residues. The CDR3 reads CASSYIAGGYEQYF. The CDR3, as DNA: TGTGCCAGCAGTTACATAGCTGGAGGCTACGAGCAGTACTTC.

The sample holds a few counts of this clonotype. The gene calls are TRBV7-2 and TRBJ2-3; 10 nucleotides agree with TRBD2. J was trimmed by 9 bases and V by 2 bases; bases with no gene match: 5. The CDR3 is 14 residues long. The germline V gene has CDR1 SGHTA and CDR2 FQGNSA. The DNA for the CDR3 is TGTGCCAGCAGCTTATATACTAGCGGGGCAACGCAGTATTTT. Its protein product is CASSLYTSGATQYF.

The CDR3 sequence: CASSGTSQGRTPYEQYF. As DNA, the CDR3 is TGTGCCAGCAGTGGAACCTCACAGGGGCGGACCCCCTACGAGCAGTACTTC. This chain joins TRBV2 and TRBJ2-7; 7 nucleotides match TRBD1. Losses at the gene ends were 4 bases for V and 2 bases for J; bases not matched to a gene: 14. Germline CDR1 and CDR2: SNHLY and FYNNEI. The CDR3 contains 17 residues.

V is TRBV7-9 and J is TRBJ1-2; D is uncertain. This CDR3 is built from 12 residues. Germline V lookup: CDR1 SEHNR, CDR2 FQNEAQ (reference sequence). Trimming removed 2 bases at V and 4 bases at J, with 5 bases between. DNA for the CDR3: TGTGCCAGCAGCTTAATGGGCTATGGCTACACCTTC. Translating it yields CASSLMGYGYTF.